The 13 T cell receptor beta chains below were found in one sample sequenced in a study of blood T cell repertoires in COVID-19. The method was immunoSEQ multiplex PCR; TCRdb's version includes in-frame clones alone and lacks a portion of them. Among more than 95,000 clones listed, roughly 84% were seen once. The sample comprised peripheral blood. The receptors stem from a man in his sixties with acute or convalescent COVID-19.

In this sample, this clone turned up a few times. The chain carries TRBV10-3 and TRBJ2-2; TRBD2 matches at 8 bases. The length of the CDR3 is 17 residues. The trim removed 2 bases at V and 3 bases at J, leaving 8 bases unmatched. Per the germline V gene, CDR1 is ENHRY and CDR2 is SYGVKD. The CDR3 region is CAISEATGTSYTGELFF. The CDR3 DNA reads as TGTGCCATCAGTGAGGCTACCGGGACTAGTTACACCGGGGAGCTGTTTTTT.

This clone has only one observation. The chain recombines TRBV6-5 with TRBJ2-3; D gene ambiguous. Germline CDR1 is MNHEY and CDR2 is SVGAGI. CDR3 length equals 14 residues. Trimming stripped 5 bases from V and 6 bases from J, with 15 bases between. This CDR3 reads CASSRPRWRDTQYF. The CDR3 DNA reads TGTGCCAGCAGTCGACCCAGGTGGCGCGATACGCAGTATTTT.

This chain uses TRBV10-2 with TRBJ2-5, with TRBD1 matching over 8 bases. The CDR3 covers 14 residues. Germline CDR1 is WSHSY and CDR2 is SAAADI. The ends lost 8 bases at V and 5 bases at J; junction bases unmatched: 10. The CDR3 sequence is CASQDDRGSETQYF. In DNA form, the CDR3 reads TGCGCCAGCCAGGATGACAGGGGTTCGGAGACCCAGTACTTC.

CDR3: CASSEQASGSYEQYF. CDR3 in DNA: TGCGCCAGCAGTGAACAGGCTAGCGGGAGCTACGAGCAGTACTTC. The genes are TRBV10-1 and TRBJ2-7; TRBD2 matches 10 bases. V lost 3 bases to trimming and J lost 3 bases; unmatched junction nucleotides: 5. Germline loops: CDR1 WNHNN, CDR2 SYGVQD (reference sequence). The CDR3 is 15 amino acids.

The rearrangement joins TRBV28 to TRBJ1-3; 7 bases align to TRBD1. The CDR3 loop spans 14 amino acids. Germline-derived CDR1 and CDR2 are MDHEN and SYDVKM. J lost 7 bases, V lost 5 bases, and 8 bases had no gene match. In nucleotides, the CDR3 is TGTGCCAGCAGTATCCGACAGGGCCGGAACACCATATATTTT. Amino acids: CASSIRQGRNTIYF.

V and J are TRBV28 and TRBJ1-2; D gene ambiguous. The V gene's germline CDR1 is MDHEN and CDR2 SYDVKM. This CDR3 comprises 16 residues. Trimming cost V 0 bases and J 0 bases, with 11 bases left between them. The CDR3 nucleotides read TGTGCCAGCAGTTTATGGCGGGATCTAGCTAACTATGGCTACACCTTC. Protein: CASSLWRDLANYGYTF.

The chain is built from TRBV5-8 and TRBJ1-5; D is ambiguous. The CDR3 is 15 residues long. V lost 0 bases, J lost 7 bases, and 14 bases lay in between. The germline gives CDR1 SGHTS, CDR2 YDEGEE. In DNA, the CDR3 is TGTGCCAGCAGCTTGGGTCGGGGAGCGCGGCAGCCCCAGCATTTT. It translates to CASSLGRGARQPQHF.

This chain links TRBV3-1 (or the pseudogene TRBV3-2) with TRBJ2-3; TRBD1 matches 8 bases. Trimming took 0 bases from V and 1 from J; bases not matched to a gene: 3. The CDR3 totals 16 residues. CDR1 is LGHDT, CDR2 YNNKEL, per germline (reference sequence). CDR3 in amino acids: CASSQDPGQGTDTQYF. The CDR3 bases are TGTGCCAGCAGCCAAGATCCGGGACAGGGCACAGATACGCAGTATTTT.

In this sample, this clone turned up many times. The rearrangement links TRBV28 to TRBJ1-5; 7 bases are shared with TRBD1. Germline CDR1 reads MDHEN; CDR2 reads SYDVKM. V gave up 3 bases and J gave up 3 bases; unmatched junction bases: 8. The length of the CDR3 is 16 residues. CDR3 DNA sequence: TGTGCCAGCAGTTTCCTTAGGGGGCCATACAATCAGCCCCAGCATTTT. It yields the protein CASSFLRGPYNQPQHF.

The V gene is TRBV4-3, the J gene TRBJ2-3, with 7 bases lining up with TRBD2. CDR3 length: 17 amino acids. J gave up 1 base and V 1 base, and 8 bases lay outside the gene matches. Germline CDR1 is LGHNA and CDR2 is YSLEER. CDR3 sequence: CASSQGGGRARTDTQYF. Here the CDR3 DNA reads TGCGCCAGCAGCCAAGGGGGGGGTAGGGCTCGCACAGATACGCAGTATTTT.

This clone occurred once. This chain connects TRBV30 to TRBJ2-4; D gene ambiguous. The V gene's germline CDR1 is GTSNPN and CDR2 SVGIG (reference sequence). The CDR3 is 13 residues long. The germline V and J ends were trimmed by 1 base and 7 bases, with 11 bases remaining between them. The CDR3, as DNA: TGTGCCTGGAGTGCTGACTCGCGTAACATTCAGTACTTC. It specifies CAWSADSRNIQYF.

This clone was observed a few times. V gene TRBV19 combines with J gene TRBJ2-7; 9 positions match TRBD1. With 8 bases clipped from V and 3 bases from J, the junction kept 8 bases outside the gene matches. The germline gives CDR1 LNHDA, CDR2 SQIVND (reference sequence). This CDR3 is built from 14 residues. The CDR3 loop is CASRGQGPNYEQYV. The CDR3 DNA reads TGTGCCAGTCGGGGACAGGGACCTAACTACGAGCAGTACGTC.

In nucleotides, the CDR3 is TGTGCCAGCAGCTTAGTTGCAGCCGGGGAGCTGTTTTTT. As protein: CASSLVAAGELFF. The chain employs TRBV7-9 and TRBJ2-2; D is ambiguous. This CDR3 is built from 13 residues. V lost 1 base, J lost 6 bases, and 6 bases lay in between. Germline V gives CDR1 SEHNR, CDR2 FQNEAQ (reference sequence).